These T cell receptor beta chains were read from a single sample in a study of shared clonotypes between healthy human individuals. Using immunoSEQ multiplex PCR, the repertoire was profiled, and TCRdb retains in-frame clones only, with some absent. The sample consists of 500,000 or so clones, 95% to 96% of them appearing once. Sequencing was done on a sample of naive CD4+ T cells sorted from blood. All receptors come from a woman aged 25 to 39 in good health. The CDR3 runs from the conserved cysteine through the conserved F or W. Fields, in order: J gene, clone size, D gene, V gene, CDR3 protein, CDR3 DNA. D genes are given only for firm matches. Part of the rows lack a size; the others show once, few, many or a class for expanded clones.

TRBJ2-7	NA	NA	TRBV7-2	CASSSSRAYEQYF	TGTGCCAGCAGCTCCTCGCGGGCCTACGAGCAGTACTTC
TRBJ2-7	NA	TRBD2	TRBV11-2	CASTRSPLPGLAGGMQYF	TGTGCCAGCACCCGATCCCCACTTCCGGGACTAGCGGGCGGAATGCAGTACTTC
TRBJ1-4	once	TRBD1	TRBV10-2	CASSAGGGEKLFF	TGCGCCAGCAGTGCAGGGGGAGGTGAAAAACTGTTTTTT
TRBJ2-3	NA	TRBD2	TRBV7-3	CASSLIAGDTDTQYF	TGTGCCAGCAGCTTAATTGCGGGAGATACAGATACGCAGTATTTT
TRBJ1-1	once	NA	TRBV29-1	CSVVGRWNTEAFF	TGCAGCGTTGTGGGCAGATGGAACACTGAAGCTTTCTTT
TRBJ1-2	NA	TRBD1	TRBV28	CASSLPDRAFEGYTF	TGTGCCAGCAGTTTACCCGACAGGGCGTTTGAGGGCTACACCTTC
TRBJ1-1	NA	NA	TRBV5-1	CASSPTGDEAFF	TGCGCCAGCAGCCCCACTGGGGATGAAGCTTTCTTT
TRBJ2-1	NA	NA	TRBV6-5	CASSYSTGSTSHEQFF	TGTGCCAGCAGTTACTCGACGGGCTCCACAAGCCATGAGCAGTTCTTC
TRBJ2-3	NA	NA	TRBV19	CASSTVRDTQYF	TGTGCCAGTAGTACCGTCAGGGATACGCAGTATTTT
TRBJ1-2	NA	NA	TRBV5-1	CASSFRENYGYTF	TGCGCCAGCAGCTTTCGGGAGAACTATGGCTACACCTTC
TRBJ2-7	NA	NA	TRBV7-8	CASSPTGPYEQYF	TGTGCCAGCAGCCCCACAGGCCCCTACGAGCAGTACTTC
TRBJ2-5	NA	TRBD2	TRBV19	CASSSTSGHQETQYF	TGTGCCAGTAGTAGCACTAGCGGCCACCAAGAGACCCAGTACTTC
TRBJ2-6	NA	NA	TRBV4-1	CASSLWTGSGANVLTF	TGCGCCAGCAGCCTATGGACGGGCTCTGGGGCCAACGTCCTGACTTTC
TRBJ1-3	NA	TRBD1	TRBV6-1	CASRAMDRGNTIYF	TGTGCCAGCAGGGCCATGGACAGGGGAAACACCATATATTTT
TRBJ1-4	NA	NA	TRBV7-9	CASSLWETNEKLFF	TGTGCCAGCAGCTTATGGGAAACTAATGAAAAACTGTTTTTT
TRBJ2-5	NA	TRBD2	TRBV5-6	CASSLPGLAEGETQYF	TGTGCCAGCAGCTTGCCGGGACTAGCTGAGGGAGAGACCCAGTACTTC
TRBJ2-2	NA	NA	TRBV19	CASSFFQGTGELFF	TGTGCCAGTAGTTTTTTCCAGGGCACCGGGGAGCTGTTTTTT
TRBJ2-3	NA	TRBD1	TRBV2	CASTRNPGGGTDTQYF	TGTGCCAGCACCAGAAACCCAGGGGGAGGCACAGATACGCAGTATTTT
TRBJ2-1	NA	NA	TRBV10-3	CATVDYYNEQFF	TGTGCCACCGTCGACTATTACAATGAGCAGTTCTTC
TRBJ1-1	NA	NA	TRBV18	CASSLQGNTEAFF	TGTGCCAGCTCCCTGCAGGGGAACACTGAAGCTTTCTTT
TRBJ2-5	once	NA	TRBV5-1	CASSLVGAGETQYF	TGCGCCAGCAGCTTGGTTGGGGCAGGAGAGACCCAGTACTTC
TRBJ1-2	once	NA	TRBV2	CASSAMWSGGYTF	TGTGCCAGCAGTGCCATGTGGTCGGGCGGCTACACCTTC
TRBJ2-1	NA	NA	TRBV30	CAWSWRSSYNEQFF	TGTGCCTGGAGTTGGCGGAGCTCCTACAATGAGCAGTTCTTC
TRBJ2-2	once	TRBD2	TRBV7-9	CASSPIAGTNTGELFF	TGTGCCAGCAGCCCTATAGCGGGGACGAACACCGGGGAGCTGTTTTTT
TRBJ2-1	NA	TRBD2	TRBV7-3	CASSLGERGRFDEQFF	TGTGCCAGCAGCTTAGGGGAGCGGGGGAGGTTTGACGAGCAGTTCTTC
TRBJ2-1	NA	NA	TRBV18	CASSPQGDVYNEQFF	TGTGCCAGCTCGCCCCAGGGCGACGTTTACAATGAGCAGTTCTTC
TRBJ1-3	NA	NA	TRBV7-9	CASSQGFGRGSGNTIYF	TGTGCCAGCAGCCAAGGGTTCGGCAGGGGCTCTGGAAACACCATATATTTT
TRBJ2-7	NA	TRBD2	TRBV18	CASSPTLAGGWEQYF	TGTGCCAGCTCACCGACACTAGCGGGAGGTTGGGAGCAGTACTTC